The rows below give T cell receptor beta chains drawn from one sample of a study of T cell repertoires in cytomegalovirus infection. Via MiXCR, TCRdb re-called the reads, giving one row per CDR3 protein. Among about 310,000 distinct CDR3 sequences, 20% to 25% were seen once, and the ten largest hold 13%. What these receptors recognize is not known. The sample in question was cultured PBMCs, obtained from culture after CMV antigen stimulation. The receptors were gathered from a human donor in good health (CMV status not recorded). Some clones in this sample may be carry-over from other donors' samples. The CDR3 runs from the conserved cysteine through the conserved F or W. Fields, in order: V gene, J gene, D gene, clone size, CDR3 DNA, CDR3 protein. A D gene is named only where the DNA matches it firmly. Clone size, where shown, is once, few, many, or a class for clones that have expanded.

v_call: TRBV27
j_call: TRBJ1-6
d_call: NA
clone_size: NA
cdr3_nt: TGTGCCAGCAGACGTTCCAATTATAATTCACCCCTCCACTTT
cdr3_aa: CASRRSNYNSPLHF

v_call: TRBV5-4
j_call: TRBJ2-3
d_call: NA
clone_size: many
cdr3_nt: TGTGCCAGCAGCTTGGGAGGGACGGGGCCTAGCACAGATACGCAGTATTTT
cdr3_aa: CASSLGGTGPSTDTQYF

v_call: TRBV28
j_call: TRBJ2-7
d_call: TRBD1
clone_size: NA
cdr3_nt: TGTGCCAGCGATGAATCGGACAGGGCCTCCTACGAGCAGTACTTC
cdr3_aa: CASDESDRASYEQYF

v_call: TRBV7-2
j_call: TRBJ2-5
d_call: NA
clone_size: many
cdr3_nt: TGTGCCAGCAGCTTCCTCCCCGGGAGCCCCATTCAAGAGACCCAGTACTTC
cdr3_aa: CASSFLPGSPIQETQYF

v_call: TRBV12-3/TRBV12-4
j_call: TRBJ2-2
d_call: TRBD1
clone_size: NA
cdr3_nt: TGTGCCAGCAGAAGTCAGGGGGCGCGAGGCGGGGAGCTGTTTTTT
cdr3_aa: CASRSQGARGGELFF

v_call: TRBV18
j_call: TRBJ2-1
d_call: TRBD1
clone_size: NA
cdr3_nt: TGTGCCAGCTCACCCCCGAGTATCGGACAGGGGCGTTACAATGAGCAGTTCTTC
cdr3_aa: CASSPPSIGQGRYNEQFF

v_call: TRBV12-3/TRBV12-4
j_call: TRBJ1-3
d_call: NA
clone_size: NA
cdr3_nt: TGTACCAGCAGTTTGGGGAACACCATATACTTT
cdr3_aa: CTSSLGNTIYF

v_call: TRBV7-2
j_call: TRBJ2-2
d_call: NA
clone_size: many
cdr3_nt: TGTGCCAGCAGCTCATATAGGGGGGAGCTGTTTTTT
cdr3_aa: CASSSYRGELFF

v_call: TRBV7-8
j_call: TRBJ1-3
d_call: NA
clone_size: many
cdr3_nt: TGTGCCAGCAGCCCCCCGGGGGACATCACTGGAAACACCATATATTTT
cdr3_aa: CASSPPGDITGNTIYF

v_call: TRBV4-3
j_call: TRBJ1-1
d_call: NA
clone_size: few
cdr3_nt: TGCGCCAGCAGCCAAACAGGGACGCTGAACACTGAAGCTTTCTTT
cdr3_aa: CASSQTGTLNTEAFF

v_call: TRBV19
j_call: TRBJ1-1
d_call: NA
clone_size: NA
cdr3_nt: TGTGCCAGTAAGGTCCAAGGTCAAAGGACTGAAGCTTTCTTT
cdr3_aa: CASKVQGQRTEAFF

v_call: TRBV12-3/TRBV12-4
j_call: TRBJ1-5
d_call: TRBD1
clone_size: many
cdr3_nt: TGTGCCAGCAGCACAAATACAGGGGGCGCGGGACAGCCCCAGCATTTT
cdr3_aa: CASSTNTGGAGQPQHF

v_call: TRBV6-4
j_call: TRBJ2-1
d_call: TRBD2
clone_size: once
cdr3_nt: TGTGCCAGCAGTGCCCTCCCGGGACTAGCCTCCTACAATGAGCAGTTCTTC
cdr3_aa: CASSALPGLASYNEQFF

v_call: TRBV19
j_call: TRBJ2-7
d_call: TRBD2
clone_size: few
cdr3_nt: TGTGCCAGTAGTGACGGGACTAGCGGGACCTACGAGCAGTACTTC
cdr3_aa: CASSDGTSGTYEQYF

v_call: TRBV10-3
j_call: TRBJ2-2
d_call: NA
clone_size: NA
cdr3_nt: TGTGCCATCAGTGAGCGTCTATTTCCCGGGGAGCTGTTTTTT
cdr3_aa: CAISERLFPGELFF

v_call: TRBV4-1
j_call: TRBJ2-1
d_call: NA
clone_size: few
cdr3_nt: TGCGCCAGCAGCCAAGAGGAGGGGCCCTACAATGAGCAGTTCTTC
cdr3_aa: CASSQEEGPYNEQFF

v_call: TRBV6-2/TRBV6-3
j_call: TRBJ2-2
d_call: TRBD2
clone_size: many
cdr3_nt: TGTGCCAGCAGTAGCGGGAGGGACACCGGGGAGCTGTTTTTT
cdr3_aa: CASSSGRDTGELFF

v_call: TRBV11-3
j_call: TRBJ2-5
d_call: NA
clone_size: many
cdr3_nt: TGTGCCAGCAGCTTAGGATTAATTACAAGCGCTCGGGGAGAGACCCAGTACTTC
cdr3_aa: CASSLGLITSARGETQYF

v_call: TRBV2
j_call: TRBJ1-2
d_call: NA
clone_size: few
cdr3_nt: TGTGCCAGCAAGTGGGGGCCAGGCGACGGGGATGGCTACACCTTC
cdr3_aa: CASKWGPGDGDGYTF

v_call: TRBV11-3
j_call: TRBJ2-1
d_call: TRBD2
clone_size: few
cdr3_nt: TGTGCCAGCAGCTTAGAGGGGGGGAGTTGGTACAATGAGCAGTTCTTC
cdr3_aa: CASSLEGGSWYNEQFF

v_call: TRBV20-1
j_call: TRBJ2-1
d_call: NA
clone_size: NA
cdr3_nt: TGCAGTGCGCCAATTAGCTCCTACAATGAGCAGTTCTTC
cdr3_aa: CSAPISSYNEQFF

v_call: TRBV11-2
j_call: TRBJ2-3
d_call: NA
clone_size: NA
cdr3_nt: TGTGCCAGCAGCCCTCCGTGGAGAGATACGCAGTATTTT
cdr3_aa: CASSPPWRDTQYF